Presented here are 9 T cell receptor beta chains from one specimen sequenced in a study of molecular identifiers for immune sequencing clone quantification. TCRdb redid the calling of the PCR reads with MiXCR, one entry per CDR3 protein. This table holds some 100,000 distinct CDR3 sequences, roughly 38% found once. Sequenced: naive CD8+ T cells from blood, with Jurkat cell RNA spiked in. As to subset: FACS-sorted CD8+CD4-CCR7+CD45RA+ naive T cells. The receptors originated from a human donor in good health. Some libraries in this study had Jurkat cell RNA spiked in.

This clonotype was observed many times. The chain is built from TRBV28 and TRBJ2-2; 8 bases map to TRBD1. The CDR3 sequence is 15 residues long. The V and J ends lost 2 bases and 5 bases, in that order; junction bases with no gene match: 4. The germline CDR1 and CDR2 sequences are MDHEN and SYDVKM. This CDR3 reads CASSLRQGRTGELFF. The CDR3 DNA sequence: TGTGCCAGCAGTTTACGACAGGGGAGGACCGGGGAGCTGTTTTTT.

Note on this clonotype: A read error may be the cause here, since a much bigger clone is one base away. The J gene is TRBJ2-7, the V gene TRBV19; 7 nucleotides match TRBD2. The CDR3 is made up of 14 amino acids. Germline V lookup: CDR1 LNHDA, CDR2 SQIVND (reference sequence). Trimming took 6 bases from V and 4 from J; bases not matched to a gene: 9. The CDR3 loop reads CASSTPSGPYEQYF. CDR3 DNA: TGTGCCAGTAGCACGCCTAGCGGCCCGTACGAGCAGTACTTC.

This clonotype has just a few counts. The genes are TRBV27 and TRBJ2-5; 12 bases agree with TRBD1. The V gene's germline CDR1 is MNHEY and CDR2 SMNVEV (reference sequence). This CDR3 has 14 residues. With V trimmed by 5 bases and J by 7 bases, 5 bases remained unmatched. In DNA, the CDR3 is TGTGCCAGCAGTCTGGGACAGGGGGCAGGGACCCAGTACTTC. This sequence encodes CASSLGQGAGTQYF.

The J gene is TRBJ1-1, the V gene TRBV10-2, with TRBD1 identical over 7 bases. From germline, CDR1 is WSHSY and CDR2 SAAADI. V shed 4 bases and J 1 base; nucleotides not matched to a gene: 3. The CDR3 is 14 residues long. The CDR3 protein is CASSVRGWNTEAFF. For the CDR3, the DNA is TGCGCCAGCAGTGTCAGGGGGTGGAACACTGAAGCTTTCTTT.

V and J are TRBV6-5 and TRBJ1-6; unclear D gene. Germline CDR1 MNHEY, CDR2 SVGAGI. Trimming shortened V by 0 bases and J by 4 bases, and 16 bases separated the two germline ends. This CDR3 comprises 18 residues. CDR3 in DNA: TGTGCCAGCAGTTACTCCCACCTCAGCAGCCAGTATAATTCACCCCTCCACTTT. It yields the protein CASSYSHLSSQYNSPLHF.

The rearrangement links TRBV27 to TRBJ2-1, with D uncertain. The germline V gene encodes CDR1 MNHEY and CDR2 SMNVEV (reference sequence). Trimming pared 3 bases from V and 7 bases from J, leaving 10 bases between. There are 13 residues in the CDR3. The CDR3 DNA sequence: TGTGCCAGCAGTTTTGTCTTTCTTAATGAGCAGTTCTTC. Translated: CASSFVFLNEQFF.

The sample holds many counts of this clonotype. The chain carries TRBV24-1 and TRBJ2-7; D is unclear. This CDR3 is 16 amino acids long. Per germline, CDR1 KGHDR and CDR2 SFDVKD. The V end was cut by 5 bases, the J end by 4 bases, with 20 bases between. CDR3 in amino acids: CATSGPGGEAPYEQYF. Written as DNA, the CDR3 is TGTGCCACCAGTGGCCCAGGCGGCGAAGCGCCTTACGAGCAGTACTTC.

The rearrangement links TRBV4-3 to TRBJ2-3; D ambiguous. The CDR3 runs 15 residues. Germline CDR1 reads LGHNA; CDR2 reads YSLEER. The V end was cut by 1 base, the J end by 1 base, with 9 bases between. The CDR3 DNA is TGCGCCAGCAGCCAAGCTCGGTATGGCACAGATACGCAGTATTTT. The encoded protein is CASSQARYGTDTQYF.

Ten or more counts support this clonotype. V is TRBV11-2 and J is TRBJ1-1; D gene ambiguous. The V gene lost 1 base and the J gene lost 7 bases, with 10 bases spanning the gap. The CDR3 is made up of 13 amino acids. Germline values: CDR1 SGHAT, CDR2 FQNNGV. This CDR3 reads CASSLGGDHEAFF. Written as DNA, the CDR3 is TGTGCCAGCAGCTTAGGCGGAGACCATGAAGCTTTCTTT.